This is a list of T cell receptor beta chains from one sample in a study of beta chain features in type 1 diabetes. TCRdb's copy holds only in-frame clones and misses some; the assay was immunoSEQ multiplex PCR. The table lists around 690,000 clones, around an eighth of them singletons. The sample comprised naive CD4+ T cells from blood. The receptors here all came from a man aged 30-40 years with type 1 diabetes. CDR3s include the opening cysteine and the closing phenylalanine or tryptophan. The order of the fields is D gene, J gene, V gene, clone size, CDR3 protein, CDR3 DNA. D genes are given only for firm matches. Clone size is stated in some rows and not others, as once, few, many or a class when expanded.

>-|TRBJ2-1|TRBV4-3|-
CASSQDSVYNEQFF
TGCGCCAGCAGCCAAGATTCGGTCTACAATGAGCAGTTCTTC
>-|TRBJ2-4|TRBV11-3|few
CASSFTTGTLAKNIQYF
TGTGCCAGCAGCTTCACGACAGGAACTCTAGCCAAAAACATTCAGTACTTC
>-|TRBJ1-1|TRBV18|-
CASSEGTNTEAFF
TGTGCCAGCTCAGAGGGGACCAACACTGAAGCTTTCTTT
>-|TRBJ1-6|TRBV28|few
CASRATGPNSPLHF
TGTGCCAGCAGAGCGACAGGACCTAATTCACCCCTCCACTTT
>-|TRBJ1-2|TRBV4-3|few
CASSQALGAYGYTF
TGCGCCAGCAGCCAAGCTTTGGGGGCCTATGGCTACACCTTC
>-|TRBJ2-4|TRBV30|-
CAWSVIAKNIQYF
TGTGCCTGGAGTGTGATAGCCAAAAACATTCAGTACTTC
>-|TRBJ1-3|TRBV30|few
CAWRSGPGNTIYF
TGTGCCTGGAGATCCGGGCCTGGAAACACCATATATTTT
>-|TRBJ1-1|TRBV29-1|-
CSVLLRNTEAFF
TGCAGCGTTCTGCTTAGGAACACTGAAGCTTTCTTT
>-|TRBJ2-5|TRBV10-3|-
CAIRGLEGETQYF
TGTGCCATCAGGGGGCTCGAAGGAGAGACCCAGTACTTC
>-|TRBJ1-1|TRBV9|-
CASSGGTRSTEAFF
TGTGCCAGCAGCGGAGGGACGCGGAGCACTGAAGCTTTCTTT
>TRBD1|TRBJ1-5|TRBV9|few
CASSEGGQANQPQHF
TGTGCCAGCAGCGAAGGGGGACAGGCTAATCAGCCCCAGCATTTT
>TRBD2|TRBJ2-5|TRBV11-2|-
CASSFPAQRGIRQETQYF
TGTGCCAGCAGCTTTCCTGCGCAGCGGGGGATAAGGCAAGAGACCCAGTACTTC
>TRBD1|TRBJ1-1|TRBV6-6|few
CAGRGDRGYTEAFF
TGTGCCGGCCGTGGGGACAGGGGTTACACTGAAGCTTTCTTT
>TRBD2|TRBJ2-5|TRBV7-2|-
CASSVSPSGGTGGTQYF
TGTGCCAGCAGCGTCTCCCCTAGCGGGGGGACCGGGGGGACCCAGTACTTC
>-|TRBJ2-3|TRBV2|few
CASSEDLGKGNTQYF
TGTGCCAGCAGTGAAGACCTAGGGAAAGGGAATACGCAGTATTTT